Below, 25 T cell receptor beta chains from the same sample are listed, as sequenced in a study of monozygotic twins with inflammatory bowel disease. TCRdb reprocessed the 5' RACE reads, keeping one entry per CDR3 protein, no DNA. Found here are around 380,000 distinct CDR3 sequences; the top ten clones hold 2.4%. Sequencing used blood. These receptors all stem from a human donor with ulcerative colitis or Crohn's disease, or a healthy co-twin of an affected twin (not recorded which).

V and J are TRBV12-3 or TRBV12-4 and TRBJ2-1; the D gene TCRdb calls, TRBD2, cannot be checked with no DNA. This CDR3 comprises 15 residues. CDR3: CASSLGLAGNNEQFF.

This chain uses TRBV20-1 with TRBJ2-1. This CDR3 is built from 14 residues. Germline assignment: CDR1 DFQATT and CDR2 SNEGSKA (reference sequence). The CDR3 loop is CSARGNTYFNEQFF.

V usage is TRBV15 and J usage is TRBJ2-5; lacking DNA, the TRBD1 call made by TCRdb goes unchecked. Germline loops: CDR1 LNHNV, CDR2 YYDKDF (reference sequence). CDR3 size: 17 residues. The CDR3 spells CATSRDRGQGRGETQYF. Together with reference TRBV15 and TRBJ2-5, the CDR3 gives the full variable domain: DAMVIQNPRYQVTQFGKPVTLSCSQTLNHNVMYWYQQKSSQAPKLLFHYYDKDFNNEADTPDNFQSRRPNTSFCFLDIRSPGLGDTAMYLCATSRDRGQGRGETQYFGPGTRLLVL.

This sequence joins TRBV18 and TRBJ2-7; absent DNA, TCRdb's TRBD1 call cannot be checked. CDR3 size: 16 residues. CDR1 is KGHSH, CDR2 LQKENI, per germline. CDR3: CASSPEVRTEPYEQYF.

The J gene is TRBJ1-5, the V gene TRBV12-3 or TRBV12-4; TCRdb designates TRBD1, a call that cannot be tested without DNA. This CDR3 has 14 residues. CDR3 sequence: CASSPDRFNQPQHF.

The chain combines TRBV5-1 with TRBJ2-1; TCRdb's D call, TRBD1, is unchecked because there is no DNA. The CDR3 length is 16 residues. The germline gives CDR1 SGHRS, CDR2 YFSETQ. CDR3 region: CASSPKRDRGPNEQFF.

CDR3 sequence: CASSWTDTNTEAFF. The J gene is TRBJ1-1, the V gene TRBV7-9; TCRdb's D call, TRBD1, is unchecked because there is no DNA. The germline CDR1 and CDR2 sequences are SEHNR and FQNEAQ (reference sequence). The CDR3 covers 14 residues.

CDR3 region: CASNRDLDEQFF. The J gene is TRBJ2-1, the V gene TRBV6-6; as DNA is missing, the TRBD1 call by TCRdb cannot be tested. Germline values: CDR1 MNHNY, CDR2 SVGAGI (reference sequence). The CDR3 has 12 amino acids.

This chain connects TRBV4-2 to TRBJ2-2; TCRdb gives TRBD2 as the D gene, but with no DNA this cannot be confirmed. The CDR3 covers 14 residues. In germline, CDR1 is LGHNA, CDR2 YNFKEQ. The CDR3 protein is CASSPRGMAGELFF.

The CDR3 region is CASSPEQGTTEAFF. This chain uses TRBV18 with TRBJ1-1; TCRdb proposes TRBD1, but this gene call is untestable without DNA. Germline values: CDR1 KGHSH, CDR2 LQKENI. CDR3 length equals 14 residues.

The chain links TRBV5-1 to TRBJ2-7; TCRdb calls TRBD1, which cannot be checked without DNA. There are 14 residues in the CDR3. The germline CDR1 and CDR2 sequences are SGHRS and YFSETQ. The CDR3 sequence: CASSKDAQGYEQYF. The entire variable domain, with the rest obtained from reference TRBV5-1 and TRBJ2-7, is as follows: KAGVTQTPRYLIKTRGQQVTLSCSPISGHRSVSWYQQTPGQGLQFLFEYFSETQRNKGNFPGRFSGRQFSNSRSEMNVSTLELGDSALYLCASSKDAQGYEQYFGPGTRLTVT.

J is TRBJ2-1 and V is TRBV7-9; TCRdb names TRBD2, which stays unverified in the absence of DNA. CDR3 size: 13 residues. The germline V gene has CDR1 SEHNR and CDR2 FQNEAQ (reference sequence). CDR3 amino acids: CASSWTSGNEQFF.

This chain uses TRBV14 with TRBJ1-2. CDR1 and CDR2 from the germline V gene are SGHDN and FVKESK. The CDR3 totals 17 residues. The CDR3 is CASSQELAGAGGDGYTF.

The chain employs TRBV15 and TRBJ2-5. This CDR3 comprises 12 residues. The germline V gene encodes CDR1 LNHNV and CDR2 YYDKDF (reference sequence). The CDR3 sequence: CATSRLGETQYF. Full variable domain (remainder filled in from reference TRBV15 and TRBJ2-5): DAMVIQNPRYQVTQFGKPVTLSCSQTLNHNVMYWYQQKSSQAPKLLFHYYDKDFNNEADTPDNFQSRRPNTSFCFLDIRSPGLGDTAMYLCATSRLGETQYFGPGTRLLVL.

The chain employs TRBV7-2 and TRBJ1-2. The CDR3 runs to 11 residues. Germline values: CDR1 SGHTA, CDR2 FQGNSA. The CDR3 sequence is CASRAGYGYTF.

The CDR3 spells CASSLTGQQPQHF. The chain carries TRBV7-8 and TRBJ1-5; TCRdb names TRBD1, which stays unverified in the absence of DNA. This CDR3 is 13 amino acids long. CDR1 is SGHVS, CDR2 FQNEAQ, per germline. The whole variable domain, remainder taken from reference TRBV7-8 and TRBJ1-5, is GAGVSQSPRYKVAKRGQDVALRCDPISGHVSLFWYQQALGQGPEFLTYFQNEAQLDKSGLPSDRFFAERPEGSVSTLKIQRTQQEDSAVYLCASSLTGQQPQHFGDGTRLSIL.

The rearrangement links TRBV29-1 to TRBJ1-1. The CDR3 extends over 13 amino acids. Germline V gene data show CDR1 as SQVTM and CDR2 as ANQGSEA. The CDR3 protein is CSASRRLNTEAFF.

The chain combines TRBV7-3 with TRBJ2-3; TCRdb's D call, TRBD2, is unchecked because there is no DNA. There are 15 residues in the CDR3. Germline values: CDR1 SGHTA, CDR2 FQGTGA. CDR3 amino acids: CASSLSGSRTDTQYF. Full variable domain (missing parts from reference TRBV7-3 and TRBJ2-3): GAGVSQTPSNKVTEKGKYVELRCDPISGHTALYWYRQSLGQGPEFLIYFQGTGAADDSGLPNDRFFAVRPEGSVSTLKIQRTERGDSAVYLCASSLSGSRTDTQYFGPGTRLTVL.

This rearrangement joins TRBV5-1 to TRBJ2-7; TCRdb reports TRBD1, a call that lacks DNA to check it against. CDR1 SGHRS and CDR2 YFSETQ come from the germline V gene. CDR3 length: 15 residues. CDR3 protein: CASSNTGGISNEQYF.

The chain is built from TRBV29-1 and TRBJ1-2; checking the TCRdb D call of TRBD1 is not possible without DNA. Germline CDR1 and CDR2: SQVTM and ANQGSEA. The CDR3 covers 12 residues. The CDR3 loop reads CRVFAGTDGYTF.

The chain couples TRBV30 to TRBJ2-1; TCRdb returns TRBD2, unconfirmable since there is no DNA. The germline CDR1 and CDR2 sequences are GTSNPN and SVGIG (reference sequence). This CDR3 is built from 15 residues. The CDR3 sequence: CAWSYVGGSYNEQFF.

The chain joins TRBV10-3 to TRBJ2-2; TCRdb calls TRBD2, which cannot be checked without DNA. This CDR3 is 15 amino acids long. The germline CDR1 and CDR2 sequences are ENHRY and SYGVKD. CDR3: CAISQTGGLAGELFF.

The chain has TRBV5-1 and TRBJ2-1; TCRdb calls TRBD1, which cannot be checked without DNA. The germline gives CDR1 SGHRS, CDR2 YFSETQ. The CDR3 extends over 15 amino acids. The CDR3 loop is CASSLVRGANNEQFF.

CDR3 region: CAWSRLQGDTEAFF. The gene calls are TRBV30 and TRBJ1-1; the D call from TCRdb, TRBD1, cannot be confirmed without DNA. The CDR3 spans 14 residues. Looked up from germline, CDR1 is GTSNPN and CDR2 is SVGIG (reference sequence).

The rearrangement joins TRBV20-1 to TRBJ1-2. The length of the CDR3 is 13 residues. Germline V gene sequence: CDR1 DFQATT, CDR2 SNEGSKA (reference sequence). The CDR3 loop reads CSARDTTNYGYTF.